One and the same sample provided the 8 T cell receptor beta chains below, sequenced in a study of blood T cell repertoires in COVID-19. Profiled with immunoSEQ multiplex PCR; TCRdb holds only in-frame clones, not every one. The profile shows some 130,000 clones, less than 80% of them singletons. The source material was peripheral blood. The receptors were gathered from a man between 60 and 70 years old with acute or convalescent COVID-19.

The chain uses TRBV4-3 and TRBJ2-3; 8 bases align to TRBD1. Germline V gene data show CDR1 as LGHNA and CDR2 as YSLEER. After removal of 7 bases from V and 1 base from J, the junction contained 13 bases not matched to a gene. CDR3 length: 17 residues. The CDR3 DNA reads as TGCGCCAGCACCACAGGGGGAAAACTGATTGGCACAGATACGCAGTATTTT. Encoded protein: CASTTGGKLIGTDTQYF.

The rearrangement uses TRBV28 and TRBJ1-3; D possibly corresponds to TRBD1 (5 bases). V was trimmed by 5 bases and J by 4 bases, leaving 15 bases between them. Per the germline V gene, CDR1 is MDHEN and CDR2 is SYDVKM. The CDR3 has 15 residues. In DNA, the CDR3 is TGTGCCAGCAGTCCTGGGGGGGTACGGGGAAACACCATATATTTT. Protein sequence: CASSPGGVRGNTIYF.

CDR3 region: CASSPSTGGVKTEAFF. The CDR3 DNA follows: TGCGCCAGCAGCCCCTCGACAGGGGGCGTAAAAACTGAAGCTTTCTTT. V gene TRBV5-1 combines with J gene TRBJ1-1, with TRBD1 matching 10 bases. V was pared by 4 bases and J by 5 bases, with 11 bases of the junction left unmatched. Germline CDR1 SGHRS, CDR2 YFSETQ. The CDR3 loop spans 16 amino acids.

In this sample, this clone turned up a few times. J is TRBJ2-1 and V is TRBV7-2, with 8 bases aligning to TRBD2. Germline lookup yields CDR1 SGHTA and CDR2 FQGNSA. After removal of 0 bases from V and 3 bases from J, the junction contained 1 base not matched to a gene. This CDR3 region has 15 residues. This chain's CDR3 is CASSLAAGGYNEQFF. The CDR3 DNA follows: TGTGCCAGCAGCTTAGCCGCGGGGGGCTACAATGAGCAGTTCTTC.

The chain joins TRBV6-5 to TRBJ1-1, with 7 bases fitting TRBD1. After removal of 6 bases from V and 5 bases from J, the junction contained 6 bases not matched to a gene. CDR3 size: 13 residues. CDR1 is MNHEY and CDR2 is SVGAGI in the germline V gene. CDR3 residues: CASSYRGGTEAFF. In nucleotides, the CDR3 is TGTGCCAGCAGCTACAGGGGTGGAACTGAAGCTTTCTTT.

The chain joins TRBV4-1 to TRBJ2-1; 7 bases fit TRBD1. There are 14 residues in the CDR3. CDR1 is MGHRA, CDR2 YSYEKL, per germline. V lost 1 base and J lost 8; bases outside the gene matches: 5. CDR3 loop: CASSQGVGGDEQFF. As DNA, the CDR3 is TGCGCCAGCAGCCAAGGCGTAGGGGGCGATGAGCAGTTCTTC.

Worth noting for this clone: A junction boundary mismatches the germline segment, possibly from a read error. V usage is TRBV3-1 (or the pseudogene TRBV3-2) and J usage is TRBJ1-3, with D possibly matching TRBD1 (5 bases). The CDR3 spans 17 residues. Germline V gene data show CDR1 as LGHDT and CDR2 as YNNKEL (reference sequence). The CDR3 DNA sequence: TGTGCCAGCAGCCAAGATACAGGCCCGTTCTCTCGAAACACCATATATTTT. Translating gives CASSQDTGPFSRNTIYF.

CDR3 sequence: CASRRQEISYNEQFF. CDR3 in DNA: TGTGCCAGCAGACGACAGGAGATCTCCTACAATGAGCAGTTCTTC. The V and J genes are TRBV2 and TRBJ2-1; D perhaps matches TRBD1 (6 bases). V was clipped by 6 bases and J by 0 bases, with 12 bases between them. This CDR3 comprises 15 residues. Germline CDR1 is SNHLY and CDR2 is FYNNEI.